The clone carrying this T cell receptor (beta chain) came up many times. No antigen is known for it. The CDR3 covers 14 residues. CDR1 is LGHNA, CDR2 YSLEER, per germline. J was trimmed by 2 bases and V by 4 bases; bases with no gene match: 4. cDNA libraries for TCR beta contained unique molecular identifiers. TCRdb re-called the PCR reads through MiXCR, storing one row per CDR3 protein. The sample carries hundreds of thousands of distinct CDR3 sequences, roughly 30% recorded once. The record originates from a study of post-analysis software for immune sequencing data. Overall study findings and caveats: Five TRBV segments, including TRBV5-6, TRBV5-1 and TRBV20-1, were more frequent in patients than controls.

The rearrangement joins TRBV4-3 to TRBJ2-7, with 8 positions matching TRBD1. This receptor was identified in a girl between 5 and 17 years old with multiple sclerosis. Material: blood. The CDR3 nucleotides read TGCGCCAGCAGCCTACGGACAGGGACCTACGAGCAGTACTTC. Amino acids: CASSLRTGTYEQYF.